These 19 T cell receptor beta chains were all obtained from the same sample, sequenced in a study of blood T cell repertoires in COVID-19. Here immunoSEQ multiplex PCR was the method, and the copy in TCRdb shows in-frame clones only, minus some. This sample has approximately 290,000 clones; 80% to 90% occur once, and the top ten carry about 4.3%. Sequencing input: PBMCs or T cells enriched from blood (not recorded which). The receptor source for this set is a woman in her twenties or thirties who had recovered from COVID-19.

This clone was counted a few times. The chain joins TRBV5-6 to TRBJ2-7; 8 nucleotides line up with TRBD1. This CDR3 has 14 amino acids. Trimming removed 2 bases from V and 3 bases from J; junction bases left unmatched: 4. CDR1 is SGHDT, CDR2 YYEEEE, per germline. CDR3 in amino acids: CASSFGTGLYEQYF. The CDR3 DNA follows: TGTGCCAGCAGCTTCGGGACAGGACTCTACGAGCAGTACTTC.

The rearrangement links TRBV30 to TRBJ1-4; 7 nucleotides agree with TRBD1. Unmatched junction bases numbered 9, after V lost 2 bases and J lost 6 bases. From germline, CDR1 is GTSNPN and CDR2 SVGIG (reference sequence). The length of the CDR3 is 15 residues. CDR3 sequence reads: CAWSPTQGIYEKLFF. The CDR3, as DNA: TGTGCCTGGAGTCCTACACAGGGGATCTATGAAAAACTGTTTTTT.

This chain links TRBV18 with TRBJ2-5; D unresolved. Trimming took 3 bases from V and 3 from J, leaving 17 bases between them. This CDR3 is built from 16 residues. From germline, CDR1 is KGHSH and CDR2 LQKENI. The CDR3 DNA reads TGTGCCAGCTCACCCCCGAGTCGAGTCTTAGAAGAGACCCAGTACTTC. It encodes CASSPPSRVLEETQYF.

The rearrangement uses TRBV11-2 and TRBJ2-1, with D possibly being TRBD1 (5 bases). CDR1 is SGHAT, CDR2 FQNNGV, per germline. Trimming took off 6 bases at V and 0 bases at J, with 12 bases between the two ends. The CDR3 totals 15 residues. CDR3 coding DNA: TGTGCCAGCAGAATAGGTGACAGCTCCTACAATGAGCAGTTCTTC. It translates to CASRIGDSSYNEQFF.

This CDR3 reads CASSRKTGENPGELFF. The CDR3, as DNA: TGTGCCAGCAGTCGTAAGACAGGGGAGAATCCCGGGGAGCTGTTTTTT. The genes are TRBV7-6 and TRBJ2-2; 8 bases fit TRBD1. Germline CDR1 is SGHVS and CDR2 is FNYEAQ. The CDR3 length is 16 residues. With V trimmed by 6 bases and J by 6 bases, 12 bases remained unmatched.

The rearrangement links TRBV11-2 to TRBJ1-1; D perhaps matches TRBD1 (5 bases). CDR1 and CDR2 (germline): SGHAT, FQNNGV. The CDR3 sequence is 13 residues long. The V end was cut by 3 bases, the J end by 3 bases, with 8 bases between. Here the CDR3 reads CASSFRADTEAFF. The CDR3 DNA is TGTGCCAGCAGCTTCAGGGCGGACACTGAAGCTTTCTTT.

This chain links TRBV11-3 with TRBJ2-3, with TRBD2 as a possible D gene (5 bases). V lost 1 base to trimming and J lost 3 bases, with 11 bases between them. The length of the CDR3 is 15 residues. Looked up from germline, CDR1 is SGHNT and CDR2 is YENEEA. The CDR3 region has the DNA TGTGCCAGCAGCTTAGCGTTCGGGGATACAGATACGCAGTATTTT. This translates into CASSLAFGDTDTQYF.

The chain employs TRBV28 and TRBJ1-1; 7 bases agree with TRBD1. This CDR3 is 15 amino acids long. Germline CDR1 MDHEN, CDR2 SYDVKM. Germline trimming cut 2 bases from V and 0 bases from J; bases unmatched to any gene: 3. CDR3 loop: CASSLPQGVNTEAFF. The CDR3 DNA is TGTGCCAGCAGTTTACCCCAGGGGGTGAACACTGAAGCTTTCTTT.

The rearrangement links TRBV7-9 to TRBJ1-2, with 7 nucleotides matching TRBD1. The CDR3 spans 13 residues. CDR1 is SEHNR and CDR2 is FQNEAQ in the germline V gene (reference sequence). V shed 5 bases and J 6 bases; nucleotides not matched to a gene: 6. In DNA, the CDR3 is TGTGCCAGCAGCGCTACGACAGGGAATGGCTACACCTTC. It is translated as CASSATTGNGYTF.

The V and J genes are TRBV27 and TRBJ2-1; TRBD2 agrees at 7 bases. Germline CDR1 MNHEY, CDR2 SMNVEV (reference sequence). This CDR3 spans 15 amino acids. V lost 2 bases and J lost 10; bases outside the gene matches: 11. CDR3 DNA sequence: TGTGCCAGCAGTTTAGGGACTATCGGCTGGGACGAGCAGTTCTTC. It yields the protein CASSLGTIGWDEQFF.

The CDR3 sequence is CASSFRGLNGYTF. The CDR3 DNA is TGTGCCAGCAGCTTCAGGGGGTTGAATGGCTACACCTTC. The chain links TRBV5-4 to TRBJ1-2, with TRBD1 matching 7 bases. V lost 2 bases to trimming and J lost 6 bases; unmatched junction nucleotides: 4. The CDR3 covers 13 residues. Looked up from germline, CDR1 is SGHNT and CDR2 is YYREEE (reference sequence). The full variable domain, in which reference TRBV5-4 and TRBJ1-2 provide the parts outside the CDR3, is ETGVTQSPTHLIKTRGQQVTLRCSSQSGHNTVSWYQQALGQGPQFIFQYYREEENGRGNFPPRFSGLQFPNYSSELNVNALELDDSALYLCASSFRGLNGYTFGSGTRLTVV.

This chain uses TRBV9 with TRBJ2-1; 9 bases are shared with TRBD2. Trimming at V came to 5 bases and at J to 9 bases, leaving 12 bases not matched to a gene. Germline V gene data show CDR1 as SGDLS and CDR2 as YYNGEE. The CDR3 runs 15 residues. The CDR3 nucleotides are TGTGCCAGCAGTCGAATGGGACTAGCCATTGGTGAGCAGTTCTTC. Translated, it gives CASSRMGLAIGEQFF.

The chain is built from TRBV18 and TRBJ2-1; maybe TRBD2 (5 bases). The CDR3 has 17 residues. Germline loops: CDR1 KGHSH, CDR2 LQKENI. The V and J ends lost 1 base and 0 bases respectively, with 13 bases between them. The CDR3 protein is CASSPLARSASYNEQFF. The CDR3 nucleotides are TGTGCCAGCTCACCACTAGCGAGAAGCGCCTCCTACAATGAGCAGTTCTTC.

V is TRBV5-1 and J is TRBJ1-4; 9 nucleotides line up with TRBD1. J lost 5 bases, V lost 4 bases, and 6 bases had no gene match. The CDR3 runs to 15 residues. Germline-derived CDR1 and CDR2 are SGHRS and YFSETQ. CDR3: CASSPDGTGNEKLFF. In DNA form, the CDR3 reads TGCGCCAGCAGCCCAGACGGGACAGGGAATGAAAAACTGTTTTTT.

This sequence joins TRBV15 and TRBJ2-3; D not resolved. V lost 1 base and J 0 bases, leaving 5 bases between the germline ends. Per the germline V gene, CDR1 is LNHNV and CDR2 is YYDKDF (reference sequence). This CDR3 has 14 residues. The CDR3 loop is CATSRGRSTDTQYF. The CDR3 nucleotides are TGTGCCACCAGCAGAGGCAGGAGCACAGATACGCAGTATTTT.

V gene TRBV11-2 combines with J gene TRBJ1-5, with TRBD1 as a possible D gene (5 bases). Germline V CDR1 and CDR2: SGHAT, FQNNGV. The length of the CDR3 is 13 residues. The germline V and J ends were trimmed by 5 bases and 7 bases, with 12 bases remaining between them. The CDR3 is CASSPRRGQPQHF. The CDR3 DNA follows: TGTGCCAGCAGCCCTAGGAGGGGCCAGCCCCAGCATTTT. The full variable domain, with the rest looked up from reference TRBV11-2 and TRBJ1-5, is EAGVAQSPRYKIIEKRQSVAFWCNPISGHATLYWYQQILGQGPKLLIQFQNNGVVDDSQLPKDRFSAERLKGVDSTLKIQPAKLEDSAVYLCASSPRRGQPQHFGDGTRLSIL.

CDR3 region: CASSLTLKEETQYF. CDR3 nucleotides: TGTGCCAGCAGTCTGACACTTAAGGAAGAGACCCAGTACTTC. The genes are TRBV28 and TRBJ2-5; D unclear. V shed 5 bases and J shed 3 bases, with 13 bases lying between them. This CDR3 comprises 14 residues. Germline lookup yields CDR1 MDHEN and CDR2 SYDVKM.

V gene TRBV5-6 combines with J gene TRBJ2-1; 10 bases are shared with TRBD2. CDR3 size: 15 residues. Trimming took 2 bases from V and 6 from J; bases not matched to a gene: 5. Looked up from germline, CDR1 is SGHDT and CDR2 is YYEEEE. The CDR3 DNA is TGTGCCAGCAGCTTCCGGAGCGGGAGGGCCAATGAGCAGTTCTTC. It specifies CASSFRSGRANEQFF.

The chain joins TRBV28 to TRBJ2-3; D not certain. The germline V gene has CDR1 MDHEN and CDR2 SYDVKM. The CDR3 contains 18 residues. V was clipped by 2 bases and J by 2 bases, with 20 bases between them. The CDR3 DNA is TGTGCCAGCAGTTTAATCCCCCGCACAAGTAAATTCACAGATACGCAGTATTTT. It codes for CASSLIPRTSKFTDTQYF.